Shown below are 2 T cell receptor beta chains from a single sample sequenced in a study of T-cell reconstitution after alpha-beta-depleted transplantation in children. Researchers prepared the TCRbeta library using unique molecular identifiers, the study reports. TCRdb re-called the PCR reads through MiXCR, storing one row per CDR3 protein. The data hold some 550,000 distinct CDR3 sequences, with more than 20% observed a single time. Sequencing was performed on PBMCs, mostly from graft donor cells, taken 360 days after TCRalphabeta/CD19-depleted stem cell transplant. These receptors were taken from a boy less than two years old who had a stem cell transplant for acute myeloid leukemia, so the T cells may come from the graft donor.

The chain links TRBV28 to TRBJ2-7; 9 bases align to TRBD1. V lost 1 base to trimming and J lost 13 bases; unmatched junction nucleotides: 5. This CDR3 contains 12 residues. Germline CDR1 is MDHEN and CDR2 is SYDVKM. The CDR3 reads CASSLSGTGIYF. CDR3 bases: TGTGCCAGCAGTTTATCCGGGACAGGGATTTACTTC.

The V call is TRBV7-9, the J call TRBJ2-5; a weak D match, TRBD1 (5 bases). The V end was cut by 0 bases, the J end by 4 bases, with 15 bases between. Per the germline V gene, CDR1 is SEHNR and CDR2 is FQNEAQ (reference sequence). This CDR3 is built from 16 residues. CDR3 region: CASSLAISGIRETQYF. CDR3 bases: TGTGCCAGCAGCTTAGCCATTTCAGGGATAAGAGAGACCCAGTACTTC.